These 25 T cell receptor beta chains were all obtained from the same sample, sequenced in a study of cytomegalovirus exposure and HLA in healthy donors. Libraries were prepared by immunoSEQ multiplex PCR; TCRdb keeps only in-frame clonotypes and omits some of them. The sample holds around 300,000 clones, 70% to 90% seen once. Sample: PBMCs. Source of these receptors: a young man in good health and CMV-seronegative.

The J gene is TRBJ2-7, the V gene TRBV15, with a possible D match to TRBD1 (6 bases). CDR3 length: 15 residues. The V end was cut by 4 bases, the J end by 2 bases, with 15 bases between. Germline values: CDR1 LNHNV, CDR2 YYDKDF (reference sequence). The CDR3: CATSKEWGPTYEQYF. CDR3 nucleotides: TGTGCCACCAGCAAAGAATGGGGGCCCACCTACGAGCAGTACTTC. The full variable domain, its missing parts supplied by reference TRBV15 and TRBJ2-7, is DAMVIQNPRYQVTQFGKPVTLSCSQTLNHNVMYWYQQKSSQAPKLLFHYYDKDFNNEADTPDNFQSRRPNTSFCFLDIRSPGLGDTAMYLCATSKEWGPTYEQYFGPGTRLTVT.

The chain recombines TRBV18 with TRBJ1-1; D is unclear. Germline loops: CDR1 KGHSH, CDR2 LQKENI. The CDR3 consists of 15 residues. V lost 0 bases to trimming and J lost 1 base, with 9 bases between them. The CDR3 sequence is CASSPPSNRNTEAFF. CDR3 DNA: TGTGCCAGCTCACCACCCTCGAACAGGAACACTGAAGCTTTCTTT.

The DNA for the CDR3 is TGTGCCAGCAGCTTAAGTACAGATTATAATTCACCCCTCCACTTT. Translating gives CASSLSTDYNSPLHF. The V gene is TRBV7-9, the J gene TRBJ1-6; unclear D gene. Trimming removed 2 bases at V and 4 bases at J, with 9 bases between. CDR1 and CDR2 from the germline V gene are SEHNR and FQNEAQ (reference sequence). The CDR3 runs 15 residues.

The CDR3 DNA reads as TGTGCCTGGAGTGGGGTAAGGGGGTCCCAAGAGACCCAGTACTTC. Amino acid sequence: CAWSGVRGSQETQYF. This chain links TRBV30 with TRBJ2-5, with D perhaps TRBD1 (6 bases). The CDR3 consists of 15 residues. Trimming removed 1 base at V and 1 base at J, with 13 bases between. Germline V gene sequence: CDR1 GTSNPN, CDR2 SVGIG (reference sequence).

This chain uses TRBV4-3 with TRBJ2-2, with 13 bases matching TRBD2. The CDR3 totals 20 residues. CDR1 is LGHNA, CDR2 YSLEER, per germline. Losses at the gene ends were 4 bases for V and 1 base for J; bases not matched to a gene: 12. CDR3 region: CASSPHGTLAGGLNTGELFF. DNA of the CDR3: TGCGCCAGCAGCCCCCACGGGACACTAGCGGGGGGGCTGAACACCGGGGAGCTGTTTTTT.

The chain has TRBV19 and TRBJ1-1; the D gene is possibly TRBD1 (5 bases). This CDR3 region has 14 residues. Germline V gene data show CDR1 as LNHDA and CDR2 as SQIVND (reference sequence). V lost 6 bases and J 6 bases, leaving 17 bases between the germline ends. In DNA form, the CDR3 reads TGTGCCAGTAGCACCACCCAGGGTTCGGCTGAAGCTTTCTTT. Translation: CASSTTQGSAEAFF.

The chain employs TRBV5-6 and TRBJ1-2; D unclear. This CDR3 region has 15 residues. The germline V and J ends were trimmed by 2 bases and 1 base, with 12 bases remaining between them. Germline V gives CDR1 SGHDT, CDR2 YYEEEE. In DNA, the CDR3 is TGTGCCAGCAGCTTTCCGGGTCGGAGTAACTATGGCTACACCTTC. Translating gives CASSFPGRSNYGYTF.

The chain combines TRBV2 with TRBJ2-1, with D possibly being TRBD2 (6 bases). Germline values: CDR1 SNHLY, CDR2 FYNNEI. The V gene lost 8 bases and the J gene lost 9 bases, with 20 bases spanning the gap. The CDR3 sequence is 14 residues long. CDR3 DNA sequence: TGTGCCAGCCGCCGGGTGGCGGGGTTCGGTGAGCAGTTCTTC. Translated, it gives CASRRVAGFGEQFF.

CDR3 region: CASSPRTGNPSTQYF. The CDR3 DNA sequence: TGTGCCAGCTCCCCGCGCACCGGGAACCCCAGTACGCAGTATTTT. The chain couples TRBV18 to TRBJ2-3; weak D call: TRBD2 (5 bases). Trimming removed 6 bases from V and 8 bases from J, with 21 bases in between. This CDR3 spans 15 amino acids. Germline lookup yields CDR1 KGHSH and CDR2 LQKENI.

The chain carries TRBV11-2 and TRBJ2-7, with a weak D call TRBD2 (6 bases). The CDR3 has 13 amino acids. Germline V gives CDR1 SGHAT, CDR2 FQNNGV. Trimming removed 6 bases at V and 4 bases at J, with 13 bases between. The CDR3 nucleotides read TGTGCCAGCAGTACAGGTGGAGGGTACGAGCAGTACTTC. Amino acids: CASSTGGGYEQYF.

This clone occurred a few times. The chain has TRBV7-7 and TRBJ2-5; 11 bases align to TRBD1. The CDR3 runs 16 residues. CDR1 is SSHAT, CDR2 FNYEAQ, per germline (reference sequence). V lost 0 bases, J lost 5 bases, and 5 bases stayed unmatched. CDR3 loop: CASSLARTGGRETQYF. The DNA of the CDR3 is TGTGCCAGCAGCTTAGCCCGGACAGGGGGCCGGGAGACCCAGTACTTC.

This sequence joins TRBV6-1 and TRBJ1-1; TRBD1 matches 7 bases. This CDR3 is built from 15 residues. Germline CDR1 and CDR2: MNHNS and SASEGT. Trimming at V came to 1 base and at J to 8 bases, leaving 10 bases not matched to a gene. The CDR3 protein is CASSEGQGRRREAFF. The CDR3 nucleotides read TGTGCCAGCAGTGAAGGACAGGGCCGCAGGAGGGAAGCTTTCTTT.

This chain joins TRBV21-1 and TRBJ1-2; TRBD1 was called by the table and not checked on the DNA. TRBV21-1 is deemed a pseudogene. The CDR3 consists of 16 residues. CDR3 sequence reads: CATHQPPPTGYHGYTF. In nucleotides, the CDR3 is TGTGCCACCCACCAGCCCCCGCCGACAGGGTATCATGGCTACACCTTC.

This chain connects TRBV18 to TRBJ2-3; no reliable D call. Trimming took 3 bases from V and 5 from J, leaving 9 bases between them. The CDR3 extends over 13 amino acids. Germline CDR1 reads KGHSH; CDR2 reads LQKENI. CDR3 residues: CASSPNRGDTQYF. CDR3 nucleotides: TGTGCCAGCTCACCGAATAGAGGAGATACGCAGTATTTT.

J is TRBJ2-7 and V is TRBV27, with D unclear. The CDR3 is made up of 14 amino acids. CDR1 and CDR2 from the germline V gene are MNHEY and SMNVEV (reference sequence). V gave up 5 bases and J gave up 0 bases, with 11 bases separating them. The CDR3 DNA reads TGTGCCAGCAGTCCATACTTGAGCTCCTACGAGCAGTACTTC. It yields the protein CASSPYLSSYEQYF.

The CDR3 spells CATSRDSGPRRGTQYF. The CDR3 coding sequence is TGTGCCACCAGCAGAGATTCTGGGCCGCGGAGGGGGACCCAGTACTTC. The chain combines TRBV15 with TRBJ2-5; weak D call: TRBD2 (6 bases). Germline values: CDR1 LNHNV, CDR2 YYDKDF (reference sequence). This CDR3 contains 16 residues. Trimming removed 0 bases from V and 7 bases from J, with 18 bases in between.

DNA for the CDR3: TGTGCCAGCAGGCCACAGGGCTCCGGGGAGCTGTTTTTT. It is translated as CASRPQGSGELFF. This chain joins TRBV2 and TRBJ2-2, with D perhaps TRBD1 (6 bases). The CDR3 has 13 residues. V lost 6 bases and J 6 bases, leaving 11 bases between the germline ends. The V gene's germline CDR1 is SNHLY and CDR2 FYNNEI.

The rearrangement links TRBV19 to TRBJ1-5; D possibly corresponds to TRBD1 (5 bases). CDR3 size: 17 residues. Trimming pared 3 bases from V and 1 base from J, leaving 16 bases between. The V gene's germline CDR1 is LNHDA and CDR2 SQIVND (reference sequence). In DNA, the CDR3 is TGTGCCAGTAGTATCCCCCCAGGGAGGGGAAGCAATCAGCCCCAGCATTTT. It encodes CASSIPPGRGSNQPQHF.

The chain joins TRBV14 to TRBJ2-7, with no clear D. Germline lookup yields CDR1 SGHDN and CDR2 FVKESK. The CDR3 is made up of 14 amino acids. Deletions cut 4 bases from V and 3 bases from J, with 13 bases between. The CDR3 here is CASSPTRLDYEQYF. The CDR3 nucleotides are TGTGCCAGCAGCCCGACTCGACTGGACTACGAGCAGTACTTC. The complete variable domain, with remaining parts taken from reference TRBV14 and TRBJ2-7, reads EAGVTQFPSHSVIEKGQTVTLRCDPISGHDNLYWYRRVMGKEIKFLLHFVKESKQDESGMPNNRFLAERTGGTYSTLKVQPAELEDSGVYFCASSPTRLDYEQYFGPGTRLTVT.

The chain links TRBV5-6 to TRBJ1-6; tentatively, D is TRBD1 (5 bases). V was pared by 0 bases and J by 9 bases, with 13 bases between. Germline CDR1 and CDR2: SGHDT and YYEEEE. This CDR3 has 15 residues. CDR3 in amino acids: CASSLGSAGLSPLHF. In DNA, the CDR3 is TGTGCCAGCAGCTTGGGGTCAGCGGGACTTTCACCCCTCCACTTT.

This clone was detected only a few times. The rearrangement uses TRBV6-4 and TRBJ2-1; 10 nucleotides align to TRBD2. J was trimmed by 5 bases and V by 6 bases; bases with no gene match: 7. This CDR3 has 15 amino acids. Per the germline V gene, CDR1 is MRHNA and CDR2 is SNTAGT. This CDR3 reads CASSRTSGTNNEQFF. CDR3 DNA: TGTGCCAGCAGCAGGACTAGCGGTACTAACAATGAGCAGTTCTTC.

The genes are TRBV29-1 and TRBJ1-2; D is unclear. V was trimmed by 0 bases and J by 2 bases, leaving 7 bases between them. Germline V CDR1 and CDR2: SQVTM, ANQGSEA. The CDR3 covers 13 residues. In nucleotides, the CDR3 is TGCAGCGTTGAAGATGGGAGAAACTATGGCTACACCTTC. Encoded protein: CSVEDGRNYGYTF.

The chain employs TRBV7-6 and TRBJ2-5; 11 nucleotides line up with TRBD2. The CDR3 runs to 14 residues. CDR1 is SGHVS, CDR2 FNYEAQ, per germline. Losses at the gene ends were 11 bases for V and 4 bases for J; bases not matched to a gene: 9. CDR3 residues: CAGTSGTSGETQYF. DNA of the CDR3: TGTGCCGGAACCTCCGGGACTAGCGGAGAGACCCAGTACTTC.

This sequence joins TRBV11-2 and TRBJ1-1; D possibly corresponds to TRBD1 (6 bases). The CDR3 loop spans 16 amino acids. CDR1 SGHAT and CDR2 FQNNGV come from the germline V gene. Trimming removed 4 bases at V and 1 base at J, with 16 bases between. The CDR3 loop is CASSSSYTGQNTEAFF. CDR3 bases: TGTGCCAGCAGCTCATCCTATACGGGACAGAACACTGAAGCTTTCTTT.

This clone has a single count. Within the sample, other DNA sequences also encode this same CDR3. This chain joins TRBV6-5 and TRBJ1-1; a possible D gene is TRBD1 (6 bases). V shed 2 bases and J shed 1 base, with 8 bases lying between them. Per the germline V gene, CDR1 is MNHEY and CDR2 is SVGAGI. This CDR3 region has 14 residues. The CDR3 coding sequence is TGTGCCAGCAGTTACGGGGGCGGGAACACTGAAGCTTTCTTT. This translates into CASSYGGGNTEAFF.